The clone carrying this T cell receptor beta chain was seen a few times. This specimen comes from a study of T-cell reconstitution after alpha-beta-depleted transplantation in children. Unique molecular identifiers were used to barcode this TCRbeta library. TCRdb re-analysed the PCR reads in MiXCR, keeping a single row per CDR3 protein. The repertoire holds some 520,000 distinct CDR3 sequences, with about 30% as singletons. J gave up 5 bases and V 0 bases, and 3 bases lay outside the gene matches. CDR1 and CDR2 (germline): MNHEY, SVGEGT. The CDR3 has 14 amino acids. The gene calls are TRBV6-2 or TRBV6-3 and TRBJ2-7, with 8 positions matching TRBD1. The clonotype comes from a human donor who donated a stem cell graft to a child with aplastic anemia. The sequenced sample was PBMCs from the stem cell graft donor, obtained from the stem cell graft. This chain's CDR3 is CASSYSSGGHEQYV. CDR3 DNA sequence: TGTGCCAGCAGTTACTCATCAGGGGGCCACGAGCAGTACGTC.